The next 27 T cell receptor beta chains were all read from a single sample in a study of a mutant IDH1 vaccine in newly diagnosed glioma. Their antigen targets remain unknown. The assay was immunoSEQ multiplex PCR, and TCRdb's table has in-frame clones only and misses some. This sample carries under 60,000 clones, more than 75% of them seen once, and the ten largest clones take roughly 5%. Indicated time point: week 47, end of study. Every single dose of the vaccine, 300 ug of mutant IDH1 20-mer peptide, came with topical imiquimod. The source material was PBMCs, sampled from a glioma patient whose treatment included an IDH1 peptide vaccine. These receptors were obtained from a woman between 35 and 50 years old with glioma. Some clones in this sample may be carry-over from other donors' samples.

The chain carries TRBV27 and TRBJ2-7; 7 nucleotides align to TRBD2. The V and J ends lost 6 bases and 4 bases, in that order; junction bases with no gene match: 9. Germline V gene sequence: CDR1 MNHEY, CDR2 SMNVEV (reference sequence). CDR3 length equals 14 residues. CDR3 coding DNA: TGTGCCAGCAGGGACGGGGGAGGGGCATACGAGCAGTACTTC. Amino acid sequence: CASRDGGGAYEQYF.

The V call is TRBV7-8, the J call TRBJ1-6, with TRBD1 identical over 8 bases. The CDR3 is made up of 16 amino acids. The trim removed 6 bases at V and 0 bases at J, leaving 4 bases unmatched. The germline gives CDR1 SGHVS, CDR2 FQNEAQ. The CDR3 nucleotides are TGTGCCAGCAGACAGGGGGAGAGCTCCTATAATTCACCCCTCCACTTT. It translates to CASRQGESSYNSPLHF. The full variable domain, rest sourced from reference TRBV7-8 and TRBJ1-6, is GAGVSQSPRYKVAKRGQDVALRCDPISGHVSLFWYQQALGQGPEFLTYFQNEAQLDKSGLPSDRFFAERPEGSVSTLKIQRTQQEDSAVYLCASRQGESSYNSPLHFGNGTRLTVT.

The rearrangement uses TRBV23-1 and TRBJ1-1; D not resolved. TRBV23-1 is treated as an ORF (open reading frame) with a function not yet certain. The CDR3 covers 18 residues. V lost 6 bases and J lost 4, with 27 bases in between. CDR3 amino acids: CASSRVGDRKGCGTEAFF. DNA of the CDR3: TGCGCCAGCAGCCGCGTCGGGGATCGAAAAGGTTGCGGCACTGAAGCTTTCTTT.

The chain couples TRBV7-9 to TRBJ2-1; 13 bases fit TRBD2. Germline assignment: CDR1 SEHNR and CDR2 FQNEAQ (reference sequence). This CDR3 is 16 amino acids long. The J segment lost 8 bases and the V segment lost 1 base, leaving 5 bases of the junction unmatched. As DNA, the CDR3 is TGTGCCAGCAGCTTAGAAAGACTAGCGGGGGGCCATGAGCAGTTCTTC. This translates into CASSLERLAGGHEQFF. The entire variable domain, with the rest obtained from reference TRBV7-9 and TRBJ2-1, is as follows: DTGVSQNPRHKITKRGQNVTFRCDPISEHNRLYWYRQTLGQGPEFLTYFQNEAQLEKSRLLSDRFSAERPKGSFSTLEIQRTEQGDSAMYLCASSLERLAGGHEQFFGPGTRLTVL.

The chain joins TRBV5-1 to TRBJ2-5; 7 bases fit TRBD2. The V segment lost 4 bases and the J segment 5 bases; nucleotides outside the gene matches: 14. The CDR3 runs to 16 residues. Per germline, CDR1 SGHRS and CDR2 YFSETQ. The CDR3 reads CASSERVGGVVETQYF. The CDR3 DNA reads TGCGCCAGCAGCGAACGGGTGGGGGGGGTCGTGGAGACCCAGTACTTC.

The chain combines TRBV5-8 with TRBJ1-5, with D unclear. Between the trimmed V and J ends, which lost 4 bases and 5 bases, there was a span of 13 bases. Germline CDR1 and CDR2: SGHTS and YDEGEE. This CDR3 comprises 14 residues. CDR3 loop: CASSQRLSDQPQHF. In nucleotides, the CDR3 is TGTGCCAGCAGCCAAAGACTCTCTGATCAGCCCCAGCATTTT.

In its sample, this clone was seen a few times. The V gene is TRBV30, the J gene TRBJ1-2; D gene uncertain. Trimming removed 8 bases from V and 4 bases from J, with 17 bases in between. The CDR3 runs 13 residues. Germline-derived CDR1 and CDR2 are GTSNPN and SVGIG (reference sequence). The CDR3 coding sequence is TGTGCCGGACGTGGTGGGCATGCCTATGGCTACACCTTC. Translation gives CAGRGGHAYGYTF.

About this clone: Additional DNA sequences in this sample encode the identical CDR3. This chain links TRBV10-3 with TRBJ1-1; D is perhaps TRBD1 (6 bases). Germline V CDR1 and CDR2: ENHRY, SYGVKD. The CDR3 is 14 residues long. Trimming pared 4 bases from V and 3 bases from J, leaving 12 bases between. The CDR3 DNA reads as TGTGCCATCAGTGGGGGGACACCCGACACTGAAGCTTTCTTT. Protein product: CAISGGTPDTEAFF.

The sample holds a few counts of this clone. J is TRBJ2-4 and V is TRBV18; the D is unclear. There are 16 residues in the CDR3. Trimming removed 3 bases at V and 5 bases at J, with 17 bases between. From germline, CDR1 is KGHSH and CDR2 LQKENI. The CDR3 is CASSPPRRSEENIQYF. CDR3 nucleotides: TGTGCCAGCTCACCCCCCCGACGGTCCGAGGAAAACATTCAGTACTTC.

The V gene is TRBV18, the J gene TRBJ2-7; the match to TRBD1 covers 9 bases. The CDR3 totals 15 residues. The junction had 11 bases not matched to a gene; V was cut back by 6 bases and J by 5 bases. The germline gives CDR1 KGHSH, CDR2 LQKENI. DNA of the CDR3: TGTGCCAGCTCGCCCCGGGACAGGGTTTCCAACGAGCAGTACTTC. Amino acids: CASSPRDRVSNEQYF.

The chain uses TRBV5-1 and TRBJ2-4; 7 bases agree with TRBD2. V lost 4 bases and J lost 2; bases outside the gene matches: 6. Germline V gene lookup returns CDR1 SGHRS and CDR2 YFSETQ. The length of the CDR3 is 15 residues. The DNA for the CDR3 is TGCGCCAGCAGCCTGAGCGGGGCCACCAAAAACATTCAGTACTTC. Translating it yields CASSLSGATKNIQYF. Full variable domain (remainder filled in from reference TRBV5-1 and TRBJ2-4): KAGVTQTPRYLIKTRGQQVTLSCSPISGHRSVSWYQQTPGQGLQFLFEYFSETQRNKGNFPGRFSGRQFSNSRSEMNVSTLELGDSALYLCASSLSGATKNIQYFGAGTRLSVL.

The chain uses TRBV6-1 and TRBJ2-7, with D perhaps given as TRBD1 or TRBD2 (5 bases each). CDR3 length equals 14 residues. Trimming shortened V by 0 bases and J by 5 bases, and 11 bases separated the two germline ends. Germline V gene data show CDR1 as MNHNS and CDR2 as SASEGT. The CDR3 nucleotides are TGTGCCAGCAGTGAAGCGTGGGACGATGACGAGCAGTACTTC. Its translation: CASSEAWDDDEQYF.

CDR3 amino acids: CASSFDVHNEQFF. CDR3 coding DNA: TGTGCCAGCAGTTTCGACGTCCACAATGAGCAGTTCTTC. The rearrangement joins TRBV7-2 to TRBJ2-1; D unresolved. This CDR3 comprises 13 residues. Germline V gene lookup returns CDR1 SGHTA and CDR2 FQGNSA. Trimming shortened V by 6 bases and J by 5 bases, and 11 bases separated the two germline ends.

This rearrangement joins TRBV6-5 to TRBJ2-5; the D gene is possibly TRBD1 (6 bases). Germline lookup yields CDR1 MNHEY and CDR2 SVGAGI. The CDR3 runs to 16 residues. Trimming took off 2 bases at V and 5 bases at J, with 18 bases between the two ends. The CDR3 DNA reads TGTGCCAGCAGTTACGCTGGGCAGGGGATCTTGGAGACCCAGTACTTC. Protein product: CASSYAGQGILETQYF.

The chain couples TRBV7-2 to TRBJ2-7; 8 bases line up with TRBD1. This CDR3 has 14 amino acids. Germline V lookup: CDR1 SGHTA, CDR2 FQGNSA. Trimming at V came to 4 bases and at J to 6 bases, leaving 8 bases not matched to a gene. CDR3 region: CASSYGTGSLEQYF. As DNA, the CDR3 is TGTGCCAGCAGCTACGGGACAGGTTCCCTCGAGCAGTACTTC.

The genes are TRBV2 and TRBJ1-1; 8 positions match TRBD1. The CDR3 contains 13 residues. The ends lost 3 bases at V and 8 bases at J; junction bases unmatched: 5. Looked up from germline, CDR1 is SNHLY and CDR2 is FYNNEI. CDR3 protein: CASSEEDRVEAFF. CDR3 nucleotides: TGTGCCAGCAGTGAGGAGGACAGGGTCGAAGCTTTCTTT.

V gene TRBV7-2 combines with J gene TRBJ1-6; D is undetermined. Germline V gives CDR1 SGHTA, CDR2 FQGNSA. V lost 7 bases and J lost 0, with 10 bases in between. This CDR3 contains 15 residues. In DNA form, the CDR3 reads TGTGCCAGCACCCGTCTCGGCTCCTATAATTCACCCCTCCACTTT. Amino acid sequence: CASTRLGSYNSPLHF.

This clone turned up a few times. V is TRBV5-4 and J is TRBJ1-6; D unclear. Per germline, CDR1 SGHNT and CDR2 YYREEE (reference sequence). CDR3 length equals 14 residues. The V gene lost 7 bases and the J gene lost 5 bases, with 13 bases spanning the gap. The CDR3 DNA is TGTGCCAGCGGGGTCGGGCTTAATAATTCACCCCTCCACTTT. This codes for CASGVGLNNSPLHF.

The chain recombines TRBV27 with TRBJ2-5, with 13 bases matching TRBD2. CDR1 MNHEY and CDR2 SMNVEV come from the germline V gene (reference sequence). CDR3 length equals 17 residues. V was pared by 5 bases and J by 5 bases, with 11 bases of the junction left unmatched. In nucleotides, the CDR3 is TGTGCCAGCAGTCCCCGCTTTGGACTAGCGGGGGATGAGACCCAGTACTTC. Amino acids: CASSPRFGLAGDETQYF.

The chain employs TRBV6-1 and TRBJ1-4; D is undetermined. Germline V gene lookup returns CDR1 MNHNS and CDR2 SASEGT. The CDR3 length is 13 residues. V lost 5 bases, J lost 5 bases, and 9 bases lay in between. CDR3 in amino acids: CASSTSINEKLFF. The CDR3 DNA follows: TGTGCCAGCAGTACGAGCATAAATGAAAAACTGTTTTTT.

The rearrangement joins TRBV9 to TRBJ2-1; D is unclear. This CDR3 is built from 14 residues. V was pared by 0 bases and J by 7 bases, with 11 bases between. CDR1 and CDR2 (germline): SGDLS, YYNGEE. The CDR3 sequence: CASSVAEMPNEQFF. CDR3 bases: TGTGCCAGCAGCGTAGCGGAAATGCCAAATGAGCAGTTCTTC.

This clone was seen once. The V call is TRBV7-9, the J call TRBJ2-1, with TRBD2 identical over 8 bases. With V trimmed by 10 bases and J by 4 bases, 3 bases remained unmatched. CDR3 length: 12 residues. Germline loops: CDR1 SEHNR, CDR2 FQNEAQ (reference sequence). The CDR3 DNA reads as TGTGCCACGCGGGGGGTTTACAATGAGCAGTTCTTC. This codes for CATRGVYNEQFF. Variable domain in full (rest from reference TRBV7-9 and TRBJ2-1): DTGVSQNPRHKITKRGQNVTFRCDPISEHNRLYWYRQTLGQGPEFLTYFQNEAQLEKSRLLSDRFSAERPKGSFSTLEIQRTEQGDSAMYLCATRGVYNEQFFGPGTRLTVL.

This clone was seen only a few times. The chain is built from TRBV2 and TRBJ2-1; 9 nucleotides match TRBD1. Germline V lookup: CDR1 SNHLY, CDR2 FYNNEI. The trim removed 2 bases at V and 6 bases at J, leaving 17 bases unmatched. This CDR3 has 19 residues. CDR3 protein: CASSETGTGTSTRSNEQFF. DNA for the CDR3: TGTGCCAGCAGTGAAACTGGGACAGGGACGTCGACTAGATCCAATGAGCAGTTCTTC.

V is TRBV7-2 and J is TRBJ2-3, with D possibly being TRBD1 or TRBD2 (5 bases each). Germline CDR1 SGHTA, CDR2 FQGNSA. The CDR3 sequence is 15 residues long. V was pared by 4 bases and J by 0 bases, with 11 bases between. The CDR3 DNA is TGTGCCAGCAGCTCGGGGCCTACTAGCACAGATACGCAGTATTTT. Protein sequence: CASSSGPTSTDTQYF.

This rearrangement joins TRBV6-6 to TRBJ1-5; a weak D match, TRBD1 (6 bases). V lost 6 bases and J 2 bases, leaving 14 bases between the germline ends. This CDR3 has 15 amino acids. CDR1 and CDR2 from the germline V gene are MNHNY and SVGAGI (reference sequence). Here the CDR3 reads CASRDRDTGNQPQHF. The CDR3 DNA sequence: TGTGCCAGCAGAGACCGGGACACGGGCAATCAGCCCCAGCATTTT.

The chain employs TRBV7-9 and TRBJ1-6; D may be TRBD1 (6 bases). Germline V CDR1 and CDR2: SEHNR, FQNEAQ (reference sequence). This CDR3 spans 12 amino acids. V was trimmed by 1 base and J by 18 bases, leaving 13 bases between them. The CDR3 coding sequence is TGTGCCAGCAGCTTAGGAGGGGGAATTTACCACTTT. Protein: CASSLGGGIYHF.

This clone was recorded once. V is TRBV4-3 and J is TRBJ1-6, with TRBD1 matching 7 bases. The V and J ends lost 1 base and 7 bases, in that order; junction bases with no gene match: 1. The CDR3 is made up of 14 amino acids. CDR1 is LGHNA and CDR2 is YSLEER in the germline V gene. The CDR3 region has the DNA TGCGCCAGCAGCCAAGGGGACAGCAATTCACCCCTCCACTTT. Translation gives CASSQGDSNSPLHF.